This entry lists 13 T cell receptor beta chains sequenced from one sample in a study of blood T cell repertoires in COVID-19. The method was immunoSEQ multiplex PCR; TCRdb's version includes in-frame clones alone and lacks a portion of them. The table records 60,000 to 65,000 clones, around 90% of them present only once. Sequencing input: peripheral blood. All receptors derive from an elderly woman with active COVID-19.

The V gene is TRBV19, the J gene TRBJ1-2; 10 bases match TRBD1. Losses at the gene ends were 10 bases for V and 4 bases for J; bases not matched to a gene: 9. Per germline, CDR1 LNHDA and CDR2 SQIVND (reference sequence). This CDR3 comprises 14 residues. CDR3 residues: CATNRDRGPYGYTF. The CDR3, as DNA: TGTGCCACCAACCGGGACAGGGGACCCTATGGCTACACCTTC.

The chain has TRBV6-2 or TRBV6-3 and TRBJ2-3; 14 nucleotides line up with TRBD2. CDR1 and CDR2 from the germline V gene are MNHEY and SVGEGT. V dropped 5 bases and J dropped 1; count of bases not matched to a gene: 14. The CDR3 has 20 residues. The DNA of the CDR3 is TGTGCCAGCAGTGGCCCGGGACTAGCGGGAGAATATCCTGGCACAGATACGCAGTATTTT. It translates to CASSGPGLAGEYPGTDTQYF.

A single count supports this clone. The CDR3 here is CASSYARQGPGMDIQYF. CDR3 sequence (DNA): TGTGCCAGCAGTTACGCTAGACAGGGCCCCGGGATGGACATTCAGTACTTC. The chain is built from TRBV6-2 or TRBV6-3 and TRBJ2-4, with 7 bases identical to TRBD1. CDR1 is MNHEY, CDR2 SVGEGT, per germline. V trimming: 2 bases; J trimming: 8 bases; junction bases outside the gene matches: 15. CDR3 size: 17 residues.

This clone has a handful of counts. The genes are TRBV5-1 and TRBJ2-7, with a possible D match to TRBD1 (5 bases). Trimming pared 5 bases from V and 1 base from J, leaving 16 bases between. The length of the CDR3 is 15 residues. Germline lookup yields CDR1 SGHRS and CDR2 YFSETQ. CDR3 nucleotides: TGCGCCAGCAGGAACACGCAGGGATTTTCCTACGAGCAGTACTTC. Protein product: CASRNTQGFSYEQYF.

The CDR3 region has the DNA TGTGCCAGCTCGGCCACCGAGGGGGCGTTGGACTATGGCTACACCTTC. This codes for CASSATEGALDYGYTF. V usage is TRBV18 and J usage is TRBJ1-2; 7 bases agree with TRBD1. Germline trimming cut 6 bases from V and 3 bases from J; bases unmatched to any gene: 13. Germline V gene lookup returns CDR1 KGHSH and CDR2 LQKENI. CDR3 size: 16 residues.

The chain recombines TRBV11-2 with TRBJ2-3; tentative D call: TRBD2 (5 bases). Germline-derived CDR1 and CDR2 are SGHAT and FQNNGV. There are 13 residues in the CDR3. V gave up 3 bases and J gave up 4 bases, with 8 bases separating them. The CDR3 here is CASSLEVADTQYF. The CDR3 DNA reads TGTGCCAGCAGCTTGGAGGTGGCAGATACGCAGTATTTT.

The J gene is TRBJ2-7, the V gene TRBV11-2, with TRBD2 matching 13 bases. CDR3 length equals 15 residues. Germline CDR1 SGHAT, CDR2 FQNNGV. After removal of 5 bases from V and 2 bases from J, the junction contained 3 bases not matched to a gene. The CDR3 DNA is TGTGCCAGCAGCCGCGGACTAGCGGGAGCCTACGAGCAGTACTTC. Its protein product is CASSRGLAGAYEQYF.

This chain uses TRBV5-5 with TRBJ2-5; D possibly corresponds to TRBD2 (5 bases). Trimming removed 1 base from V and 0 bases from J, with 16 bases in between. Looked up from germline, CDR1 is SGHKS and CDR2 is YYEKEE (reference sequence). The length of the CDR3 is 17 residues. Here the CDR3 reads CASSLLGLATHQETQYF. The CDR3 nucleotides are TGTGCCAGCAGCTTGCTTGGGTTAGCGACACACCAAGAGACCCAGTACTTC.

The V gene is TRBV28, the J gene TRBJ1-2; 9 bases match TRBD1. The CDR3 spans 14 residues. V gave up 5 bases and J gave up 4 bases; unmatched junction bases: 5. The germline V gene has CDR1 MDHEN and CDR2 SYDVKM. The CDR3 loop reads CASSGGTGSYGYTF. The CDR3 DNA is TGTGCCAGCAGTGGTGGGACAGGGAGCTATGGCTACACCTTC.

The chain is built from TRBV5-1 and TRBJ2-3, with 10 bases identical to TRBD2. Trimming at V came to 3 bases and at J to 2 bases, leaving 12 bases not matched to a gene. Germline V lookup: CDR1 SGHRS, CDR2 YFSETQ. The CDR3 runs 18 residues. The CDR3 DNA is TGCGCCAGCAGCTACCCTAGCGGGAGAGGGGGGGACACAGATACGCAGTATTTT. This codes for CASSYPSGRGGDTDTQYF.

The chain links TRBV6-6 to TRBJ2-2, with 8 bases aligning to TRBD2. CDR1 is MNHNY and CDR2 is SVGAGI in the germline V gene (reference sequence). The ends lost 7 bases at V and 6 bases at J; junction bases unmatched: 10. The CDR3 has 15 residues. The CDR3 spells CASMGREGRAGELFF. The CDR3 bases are TGTGCCAGCATGGGACGGGAGGGCCGCGCCGGGGAGCTGTTTTTT.

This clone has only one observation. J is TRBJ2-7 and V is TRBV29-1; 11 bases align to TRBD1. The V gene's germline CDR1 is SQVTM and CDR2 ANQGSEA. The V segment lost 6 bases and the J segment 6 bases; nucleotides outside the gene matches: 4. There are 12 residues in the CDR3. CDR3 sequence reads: CSVGTGGFEQYF. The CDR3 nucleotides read TGCAGCGTGGGGACAGGGGGATTCGAGCAGTACTTC.

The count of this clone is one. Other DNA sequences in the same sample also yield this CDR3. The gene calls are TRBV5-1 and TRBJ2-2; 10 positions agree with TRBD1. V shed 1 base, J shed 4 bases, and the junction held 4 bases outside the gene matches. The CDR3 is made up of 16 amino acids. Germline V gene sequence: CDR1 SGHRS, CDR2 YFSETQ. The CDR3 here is CASSLTGTGVTGELFF. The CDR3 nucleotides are TGCGCCAGCAGCTTGACCGGGACAGGGGTCACCGGGGAGCTGTTTTTT.